This T cell receptor (beta chain) was found in a study of T cells in Graves' hyperthyroidism and ophthalmopathy. Study-level information: Peripheral blood was secured at the point of initial diagnosis, before any treatment. Study-level points and caveats: Ophthalmopathy and stable hyperthyroidism were separated by a 13 V-J model. It was a median approximately 7.1 months before onset that the model predicted ophthalmopathy.

Together with thyroid ultrasound, orbital computed tomography, serum thyroxine and TRAb, clinical symptoms were used for diagnoses. This clonotype was picked up many times. The antigen is unknown. Amplification targeted TCR beta CDR3 regions from RNA transcripts. When the TCR CDR3 underwent first-round RT-PCR, the HTBI primer set was used. Using its own MiXCR run on the multiplex PCR reads, TCRdb lists one record per CDR3 protein. The sample holds nearly 600,000 distinct CDR3 sequences; over 11% are singletons and the top ten take almost 6%. The CDR3 is 16 amino acids. Germline trimming cut 4 bases from V and 4 bases from J; bases unmatched to any gene: 6. Germline V lookup: CDR1 SGHDN, CDR2 FVKESK.

The chain combines TRBV14 with TRBJ2-5; the match to TRBD2 covers 13 bases. Source material: blood. The TCR was taken from a woman aged 30 to 39 with Graves' hyperthyroidism that later progressed to Graves' ophthalmopathy. CDR3 DNA: TGTGCCAGCAGCCCAGGACTAGCGGGAGTCATAGAGACCCAGTACTTC. Its translation: CASSPGLAGVIETQYF. Using reference TRBV14 and TRBJ2-5 for the parts outside the CDR3, the full variable domain is EAGVTQFPSHSVIEKGQTVTLRCDPISGHDNLYWYRRVMGKEIKFLLHFVKESKQDESGMPNNRFLAERTGGTYSTLKVQPAELEDSGVYFCASSPGLAGVIETQYFGPGTRLLVL.